This TCR beta chain originates from a study of blood T cell repertoires in COVID-19. TCRdb keeps only in-frame clones here, not all; method: immunoSEQ multiplex PCR. The repertoire holds approximately 220,000 clones, with more than 75% as singletons. Germline lookup yields CDR1 KGHSH and CDR2 LQKENI. Between the trimmed V and J ends, which lost 3 bases and 5 bases, there was a span of 22 bases. This CDR3 comprises 17 residues. V and J are TRBV18 and TRBJ1-2; TRBD1 is a possible D gene (5 bases). The source material was peripheral blood. This TCR was recovered from a man aged 45 to 65 with acute or convalescent COVID-19. As DNA, the CDR3 is TGTGCCAGCTCACCCAGTAAGGTCCCCGGACAAAATTATGGCTACACCTTC. It is translated as CASSPSKVPGQNYGYTF.